A selection of T cell receptor beta chains follows, all from one sample in a study of sequential checkpoint blockade in melanoma. Using immunoSEQ multiplex PCR, the repertoire was profiled, and TCRdb retains in-frame clones only, with some absent. The sample has 6,000 to 8,000 clones; around 20% are singletons. Material: tumor tissue (inferred from file names), obtained from a patient given nivolumab and ipilimumab in sequence. These TCRs come from a human donor with melanoma. The conserved cysteine and the conserved F or W are not part of the CDR3 here.

J gene,V gene,CDR3 protein
TRBJ2-5,TRBV7-6,ASSTVKGRETQY
TRBJ1-1,TRBV6-8,ASSYGTNTEAF
TRBJ1-1,TRBV5-1,ASSLVPGGDTEAF
TRBJ2-1,TRBV23-1,ASSKDRPNEQF
TRBJ2-1,TRBV6-7,ASSYPGHKF
TRBJ2-5,TRBV11-3,ASSFLLGTGVRETQY
TRBJ1-1,TRBV7-6,ASSLALESANTEAF
TRBJ1-5,TRBV11-3,ASSGQGVDQPQH
TRBJ2-3,TRBV6-8,ASSSGTSADTDTQY
TRBJ1-1,TRBV18,ASSPPTEYTEAF
TRBJ1-4,TRBV9,ASSPPNKGHKTNEKLF
TRBJ2-5,TRBV11-3,ASSLVGTGGETQY
TRBJ2-3,TRBV5-1,ASSSAGGVSDTQY
TRBJ2-2,TRBV11-3,ASSLGLANTGELF